Detailed here is one T cell receptor (beta chain). Its antigen is still unknown. The V gene lost 2 bases and the J gene lost 10 bases, with 9 bases spanning the gap. This CDR3 is built from 12 residues. Germline V CDR1 and CDR2: SEHNR, FQNEAQ (reference sequence). The source of the sample is a study of cytomegalovirus exposure and HLA in healthy donors. Study-level information: From about 179 million T cells, an earlier analysis saw 110 million or so unique TCR beta sequences.

The PCR employed 60 Vbeta primers together with 13 Jbeta primers. TCRdb keeps only in-frame clones here, not all; method: immunoSEQ multiplex PCR. Here the sample spans about 130,000 clones, around 77% being singletons. Study-wide findings and caveats: An analysis done earlier found most TCR beta V segments productive about 87% or about 30% of the time. A later analysis appeared to link common viral pathogens to several of the most significant clusters. Judged likely to be a sequencing artifact was a cluster of highly shared sequence variants.

The receptor comes from a male donor in good health and CMV-seropositive. V and J are TRBV7-9 and TRBJ2-1; a possible D gene is TRBD1 (6 bases). Sample: PBMCs. In DNA, the CDR3 is TGTGCCAGCAGCTTAACTGGACAGGAGCAGTTCTTC. As protein: CASSLTGQEQFF.